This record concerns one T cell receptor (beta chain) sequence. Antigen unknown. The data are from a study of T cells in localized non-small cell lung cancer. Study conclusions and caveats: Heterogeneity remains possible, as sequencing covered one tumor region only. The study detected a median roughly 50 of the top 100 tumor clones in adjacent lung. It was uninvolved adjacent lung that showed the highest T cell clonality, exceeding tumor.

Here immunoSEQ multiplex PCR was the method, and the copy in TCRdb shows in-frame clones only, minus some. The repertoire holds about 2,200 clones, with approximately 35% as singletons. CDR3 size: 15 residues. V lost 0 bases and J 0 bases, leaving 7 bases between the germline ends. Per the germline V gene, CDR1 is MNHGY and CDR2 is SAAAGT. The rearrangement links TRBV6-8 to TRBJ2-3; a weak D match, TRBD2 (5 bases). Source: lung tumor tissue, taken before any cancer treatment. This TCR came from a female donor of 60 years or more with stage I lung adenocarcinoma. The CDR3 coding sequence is TGTGCCAGCAGTTACTCAACGGGGAGCACAGATACGCAGTATTTT. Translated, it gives CASSYSTGSTDTQYF.